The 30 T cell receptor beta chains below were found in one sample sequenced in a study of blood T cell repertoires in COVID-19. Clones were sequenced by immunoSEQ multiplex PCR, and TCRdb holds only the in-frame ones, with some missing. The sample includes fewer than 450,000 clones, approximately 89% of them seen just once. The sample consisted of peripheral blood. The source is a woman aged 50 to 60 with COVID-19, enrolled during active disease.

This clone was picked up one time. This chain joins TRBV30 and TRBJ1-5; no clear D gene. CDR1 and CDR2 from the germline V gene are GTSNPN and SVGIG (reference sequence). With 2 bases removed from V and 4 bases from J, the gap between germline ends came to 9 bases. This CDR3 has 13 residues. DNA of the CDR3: TGTGCCTGGAGTATTAGTCAAAATCAGCCCCAGCATTTT. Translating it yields CAWSISQNQPQHF.

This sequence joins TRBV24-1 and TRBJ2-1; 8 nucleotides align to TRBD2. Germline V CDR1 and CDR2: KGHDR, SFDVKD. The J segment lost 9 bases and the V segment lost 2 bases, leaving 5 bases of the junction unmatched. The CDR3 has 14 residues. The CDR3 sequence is CATSDSFTSGEQFF. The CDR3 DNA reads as TGTGCCACCAGTGATTCTTTTACTAGCGGTGAGCAGTTCTTC.

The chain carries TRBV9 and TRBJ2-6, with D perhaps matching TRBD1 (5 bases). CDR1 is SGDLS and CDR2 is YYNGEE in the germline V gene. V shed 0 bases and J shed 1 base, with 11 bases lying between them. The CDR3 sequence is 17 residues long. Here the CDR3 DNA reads TGTGCCAGCAGCGTAGGCCTCCAGGGATCTGGGGCCAACGTCCTGACTTTC. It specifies CASSVGLQGSGANVLTF. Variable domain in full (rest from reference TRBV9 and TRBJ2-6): DSGVTQTPKHLITATGQRVTLRCSPRSGDLSVYWYQQSLDQGLQFLIQYYNGEERAKGNILERFSAQQFPDLHSELNLSSLELGDSALYFCASSVGLQGSGANVLTFGAGSRLTVL.

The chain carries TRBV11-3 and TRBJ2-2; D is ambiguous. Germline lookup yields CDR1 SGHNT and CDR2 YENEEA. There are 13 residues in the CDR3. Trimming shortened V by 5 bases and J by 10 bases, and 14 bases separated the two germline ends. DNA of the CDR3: TGTGCCAGCAGCCTCACGCGGAGTCCGGAGCTGTTTTTT. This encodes CASSLTRSPELFF.

CDR3 coding DNA: TGTGCCAGCAGCCAAGACGGACTGTATAATTCACCCCTCCACTTT. Translated: CASSQDGLYNSPLHF. The chain recombines TRBV14 with TRBJ1-6; D gene ambiguous. V was clipped by 0 bases and J by 4 bases, with 7 bases between them. CDR3 size: 15 residues. The germline gives CDR1 SGHDN, CDR2 FVKESK.

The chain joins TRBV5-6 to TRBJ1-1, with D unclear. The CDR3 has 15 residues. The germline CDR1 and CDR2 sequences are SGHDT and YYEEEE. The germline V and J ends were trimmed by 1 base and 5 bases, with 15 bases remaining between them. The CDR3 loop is CASSLNAGGGTEAFF. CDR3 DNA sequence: TGTGCCAGCAGCTTGAACGCGGGAGGTGGAACTGAAGCTTTCTTT. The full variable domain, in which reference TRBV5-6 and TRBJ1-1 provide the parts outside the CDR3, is DAGVTQSPTHLIKTRGQQVTLRCSPKSGHDTVSWYQQALGQGPQFIFQYYEEEERQRGNFPDRFSGHQFPNYSSELNVNALLLGDSALYLCASSLNAGGGTEAFFGQGTRLTVV.

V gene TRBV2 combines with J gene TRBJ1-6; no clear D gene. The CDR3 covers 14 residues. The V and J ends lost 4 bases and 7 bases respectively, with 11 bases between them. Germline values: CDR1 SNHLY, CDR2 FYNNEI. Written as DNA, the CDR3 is TGTGCCAGCAGTGGGCGATCGGGAAATTCACCCCTCCACTTT. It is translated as CASSGRSGNSPLHF.

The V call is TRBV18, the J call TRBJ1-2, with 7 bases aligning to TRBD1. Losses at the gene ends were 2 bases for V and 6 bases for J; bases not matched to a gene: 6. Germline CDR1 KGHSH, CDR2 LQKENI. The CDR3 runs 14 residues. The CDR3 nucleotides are TGTGCCAGCTCACCAAGGCAGGGGGAAAATGGCTACACCTTC. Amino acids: CASSPRQGENGYTF.

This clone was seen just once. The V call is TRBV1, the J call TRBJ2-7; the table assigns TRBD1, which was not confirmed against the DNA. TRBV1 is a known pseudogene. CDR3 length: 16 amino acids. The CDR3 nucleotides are TGCACCAGCAGCCATCCCGGGACAGGGGATTCCTACGAGCAGTACTTC. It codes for CTSSHPGTGDSYEQYF.

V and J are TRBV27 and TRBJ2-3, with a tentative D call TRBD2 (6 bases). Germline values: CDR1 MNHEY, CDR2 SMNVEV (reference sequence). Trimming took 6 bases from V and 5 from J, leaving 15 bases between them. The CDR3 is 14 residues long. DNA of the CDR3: TGTGCCAGCAGACCCGGGACCGGGGGAGATACGCAGTATTTT. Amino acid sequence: CASRPGTGGDTQYF.

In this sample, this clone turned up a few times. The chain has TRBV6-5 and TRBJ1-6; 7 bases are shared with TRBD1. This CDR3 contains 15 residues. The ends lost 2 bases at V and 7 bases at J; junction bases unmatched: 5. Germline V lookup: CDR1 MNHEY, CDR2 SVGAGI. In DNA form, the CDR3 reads TGTGCCAGCAGTTACGACAGGGAGAAGAATTCACCCCTCCACTTT. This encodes CASSYDREKNSPLHF.

The CDR3 sequence is CASSVARVLAKNIQYF. The CDR3 coding sequence is TGTGCCAGCAGTGTTGCGAGGGTTTTAGCCAAAAACATTCAGTACTTC. The chain is built from TRBV2 and TRBJ2-4; tentative D call: TRBD2 (5 bases). The CDR3 spans 16 residues. Germline assignment: CDR1 SNHLY and CDR2 FYNNEI. V shed 4 bases and J shed 0 bases, with 13 bases lying between them.

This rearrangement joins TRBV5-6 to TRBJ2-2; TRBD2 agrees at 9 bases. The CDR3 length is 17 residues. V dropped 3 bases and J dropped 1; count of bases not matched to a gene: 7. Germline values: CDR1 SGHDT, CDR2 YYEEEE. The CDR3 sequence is CASSSSSGVVNTGELFF. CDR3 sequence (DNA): TGTGCCAGCAGCTCCTCTAGCGGGGTTGTGAACACCGGGGAGCTGTTTTTT.

The CDR3 loop reads CASSRQGRKETQYF. In DNA form, the CDR3 reads TGTGCCAGTAGTAGACAGGGAAGGAAAGAGACCCAGTACTTC. The V call is TRBV19, the J call TRBJ2-5; 7 positions match TRBD1. The CDR3 runs 14 residues. From germline, CDR1 is LNHDA and CDR2 SQIVND (reference sequence). V lost 4 bases, J lost 3 bases, and 5 bases stayed unmatched.

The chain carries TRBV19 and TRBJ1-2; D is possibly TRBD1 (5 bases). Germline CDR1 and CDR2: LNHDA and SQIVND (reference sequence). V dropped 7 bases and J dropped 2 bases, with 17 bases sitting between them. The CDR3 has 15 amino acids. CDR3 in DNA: TGTGCCAGTAAAAAGGGGCGCGGGGAAAACTATGGCTACACCTTC. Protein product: CASKKGRGENYGYTF. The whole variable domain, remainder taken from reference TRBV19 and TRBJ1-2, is DGGITQSPKYLFRKEGQNVTLSCEQNLNHDAMYWYRQDPGQGLRLIYYSQIVNDFQKGDIAEGYSVSREKKESFPLTVTSAQKNPTAFYLCASKKGRGENYGYTFGSGTRLTVV.

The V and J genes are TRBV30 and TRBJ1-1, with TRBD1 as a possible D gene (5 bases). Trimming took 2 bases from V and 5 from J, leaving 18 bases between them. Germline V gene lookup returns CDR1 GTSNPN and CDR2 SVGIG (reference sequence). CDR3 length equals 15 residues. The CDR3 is CAWSPRPAGSTEAFF. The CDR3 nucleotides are TGTGCCTGGAGTCCACGCCCGGCAGGGTCGACTGAAGCTTTCTTT.

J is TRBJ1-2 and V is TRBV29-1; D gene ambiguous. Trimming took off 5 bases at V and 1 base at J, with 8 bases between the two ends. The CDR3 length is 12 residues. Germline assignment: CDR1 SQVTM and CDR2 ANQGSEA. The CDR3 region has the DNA TGCAGCGTTAGGGAGGGTAACTATGGCTACACCTTC. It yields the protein CSVREGNYGYTF.

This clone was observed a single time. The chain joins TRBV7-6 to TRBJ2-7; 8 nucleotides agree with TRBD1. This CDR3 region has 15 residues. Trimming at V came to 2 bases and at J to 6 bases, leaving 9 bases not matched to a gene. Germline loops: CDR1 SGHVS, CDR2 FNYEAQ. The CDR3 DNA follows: TGTGCCAGCAGCTTATTCGGCCAGGGGGCGAGCGAGCAGTACTTC. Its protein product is CASSLFGQGASEQYF.

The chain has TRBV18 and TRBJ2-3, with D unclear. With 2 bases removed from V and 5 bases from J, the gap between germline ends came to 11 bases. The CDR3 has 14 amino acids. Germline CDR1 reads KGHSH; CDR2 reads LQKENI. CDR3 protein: CASSPLARGDTQYF. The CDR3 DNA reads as TGTGCCAGCTCACCATTGGCCCGTGGAGATACGCAGTATTTT. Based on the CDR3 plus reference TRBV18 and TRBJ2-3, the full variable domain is NAGVMQNPRHLVRRRGQEARLRCSPMKGHSHVYWYRQLPEEGLKFMVYLQKENIIDESGMPKERFSAEFPKEGPSILRIQQVVRGDSAAYFCASSPLARGDTQYFGPGTRLTVL.

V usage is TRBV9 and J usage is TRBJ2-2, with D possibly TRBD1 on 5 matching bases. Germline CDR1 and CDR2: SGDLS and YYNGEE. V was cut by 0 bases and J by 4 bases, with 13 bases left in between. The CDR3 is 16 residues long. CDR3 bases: TGTGCCAGCAGCGTAGGGACACCGAGTGGCACCGGGGAGCTGTTTTTT. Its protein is CASSVGTPSGTGELFF.

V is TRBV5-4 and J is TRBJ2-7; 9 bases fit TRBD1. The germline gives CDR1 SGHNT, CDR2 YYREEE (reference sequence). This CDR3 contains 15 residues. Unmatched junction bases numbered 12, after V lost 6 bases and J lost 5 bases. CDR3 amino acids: CASISAGTGSHEQYF. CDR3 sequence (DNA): TGTGCCAGCATCTCAGCCGGGACAGGGTCCCACGAGCAGTACTTC.

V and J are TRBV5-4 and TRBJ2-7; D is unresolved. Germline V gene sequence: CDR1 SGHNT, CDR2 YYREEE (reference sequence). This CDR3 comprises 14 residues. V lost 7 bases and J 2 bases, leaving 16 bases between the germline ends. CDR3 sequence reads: CASLSLEPTYEQYF. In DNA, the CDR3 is TGTGCCAGCTTAAGTTTAGAACCAACCTACGAGCAGTACTTC.

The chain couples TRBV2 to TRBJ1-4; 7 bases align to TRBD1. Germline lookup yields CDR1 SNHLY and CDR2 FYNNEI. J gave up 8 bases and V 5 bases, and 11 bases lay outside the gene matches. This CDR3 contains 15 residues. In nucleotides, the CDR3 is TGTGCCAGCAGTAGATTCGGGACAGAGAGAGAAAAACTGTTTTTT. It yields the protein CASSRFGTEREKLFF.

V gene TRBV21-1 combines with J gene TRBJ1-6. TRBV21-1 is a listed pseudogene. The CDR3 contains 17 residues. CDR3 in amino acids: CASLRGGNDPRISPLHF. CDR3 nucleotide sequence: TGTGCCAGCCTGAGAGGAGGAAACGACCCCCGAATTTCACCCCTCCACTTT.

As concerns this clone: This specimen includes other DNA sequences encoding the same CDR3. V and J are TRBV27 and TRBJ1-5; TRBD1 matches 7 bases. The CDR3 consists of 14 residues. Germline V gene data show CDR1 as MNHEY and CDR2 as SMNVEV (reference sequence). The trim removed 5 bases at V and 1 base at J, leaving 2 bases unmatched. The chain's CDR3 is CASSPGQSNQPQHF. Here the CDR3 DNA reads TGTGCCAGCAGTCCGGGACAGAGCAATCAGCCCCAGCATTTT.

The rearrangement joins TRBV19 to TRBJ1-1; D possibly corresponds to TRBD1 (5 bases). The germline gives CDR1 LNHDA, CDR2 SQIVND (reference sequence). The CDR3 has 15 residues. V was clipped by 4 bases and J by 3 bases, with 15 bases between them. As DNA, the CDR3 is TGTGCCAGTAGTAAAAATTCAGGGTCCGACACTGAAGCTTTCTTT. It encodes CASSKNSGSDTEAFF.

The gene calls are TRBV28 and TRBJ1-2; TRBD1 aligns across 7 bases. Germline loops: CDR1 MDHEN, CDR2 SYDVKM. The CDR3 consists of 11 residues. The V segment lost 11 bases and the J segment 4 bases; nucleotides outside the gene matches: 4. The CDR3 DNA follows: TGTGCCGCCGGGACAGCCTATGGCTACACCTTC. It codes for CAAGTAYGYTF.

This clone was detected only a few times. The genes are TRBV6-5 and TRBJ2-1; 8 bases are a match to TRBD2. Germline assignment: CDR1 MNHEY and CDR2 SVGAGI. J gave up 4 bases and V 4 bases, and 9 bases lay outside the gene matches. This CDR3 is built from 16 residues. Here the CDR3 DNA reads TGTGCCAGCAGTTTCCGAGCGGGGGACCCTTACAATGAGCAGTTCTTC. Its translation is CASSFRAGDPYNEQFF.

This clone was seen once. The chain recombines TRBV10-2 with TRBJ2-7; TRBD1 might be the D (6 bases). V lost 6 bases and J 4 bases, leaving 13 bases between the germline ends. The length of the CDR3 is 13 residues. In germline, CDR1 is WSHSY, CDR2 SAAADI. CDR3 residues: CASRSRGTYEQYF. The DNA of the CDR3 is TGCGCCAGCAGGTCCAGGGGCACGTACGAGCAGTACTTC.

CDR3 nucleotide sequence: TGTGCCAGCAGCCCCGTAGCCACCGGGGAGCTGTTTTTT. Translated, it gives CASSPVATGELFF. The chain links TRBV11-3 to TRBJ2-2, with D uncertain. This CDR3 comprises 13 residues. V was pared by 5 bases and J by 4 bases, with 8 bases between. The V gene's germline CDR1 is SGHNT and CDR2 YENEEA.